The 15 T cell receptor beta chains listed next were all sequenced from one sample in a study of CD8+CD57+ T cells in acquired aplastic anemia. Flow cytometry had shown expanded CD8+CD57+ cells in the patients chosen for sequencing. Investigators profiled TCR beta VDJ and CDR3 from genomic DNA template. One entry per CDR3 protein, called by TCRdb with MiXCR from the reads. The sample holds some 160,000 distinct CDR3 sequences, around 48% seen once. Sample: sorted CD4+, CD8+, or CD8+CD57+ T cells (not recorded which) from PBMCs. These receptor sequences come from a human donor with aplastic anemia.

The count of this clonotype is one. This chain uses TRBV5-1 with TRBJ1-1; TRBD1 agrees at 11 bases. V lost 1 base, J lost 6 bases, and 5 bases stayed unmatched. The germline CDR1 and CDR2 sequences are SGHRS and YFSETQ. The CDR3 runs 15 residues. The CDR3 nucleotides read TGCGCCAGCAGCTTGTTGGACAGGGGGCAGGCTGAAGCTTTCTTT. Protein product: CASSLLDRGQAEAFF.

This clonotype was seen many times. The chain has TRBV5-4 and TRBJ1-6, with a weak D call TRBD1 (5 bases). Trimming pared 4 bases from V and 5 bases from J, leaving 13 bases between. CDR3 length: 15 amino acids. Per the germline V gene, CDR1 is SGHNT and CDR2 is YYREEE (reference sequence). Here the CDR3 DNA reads TGTGCCAGCAGCGGGGACGGGGGAAATAATTCACCCCTCCACTTT. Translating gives CASSGDGGNNSPLHF.

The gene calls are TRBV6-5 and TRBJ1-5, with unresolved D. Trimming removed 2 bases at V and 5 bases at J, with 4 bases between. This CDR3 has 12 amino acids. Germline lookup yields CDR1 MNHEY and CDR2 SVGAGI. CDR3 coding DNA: TGTGCCAGCAGTTACGGGGATCAGCCCCAGCATTTT. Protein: CASSYGDQPQHF.

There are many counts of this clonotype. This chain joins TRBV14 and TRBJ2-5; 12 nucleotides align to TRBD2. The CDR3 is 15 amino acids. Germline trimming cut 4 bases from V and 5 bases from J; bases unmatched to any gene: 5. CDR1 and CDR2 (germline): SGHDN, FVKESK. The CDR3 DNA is TGTGCCAGCAGCCCGACTAGCGGGAGACTGGAGACCCAGTACTTC. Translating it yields CASSPTSGRLETQYF.

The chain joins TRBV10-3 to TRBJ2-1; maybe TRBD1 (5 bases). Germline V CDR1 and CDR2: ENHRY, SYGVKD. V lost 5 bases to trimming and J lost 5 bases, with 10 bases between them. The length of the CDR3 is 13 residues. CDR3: CAISSRANNEQFF. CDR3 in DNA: TGTGCCATCAGTAGCAGGGCTAACAATGAGCAGTTCTTC.

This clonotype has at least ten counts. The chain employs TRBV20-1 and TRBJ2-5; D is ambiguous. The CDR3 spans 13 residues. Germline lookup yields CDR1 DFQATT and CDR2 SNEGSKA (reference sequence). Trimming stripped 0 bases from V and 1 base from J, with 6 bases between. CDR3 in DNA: TGCAGTGCTAGAGATTTCCTCCAAGAGACCCAGTACTTC. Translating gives CSARDFLQETQYF.

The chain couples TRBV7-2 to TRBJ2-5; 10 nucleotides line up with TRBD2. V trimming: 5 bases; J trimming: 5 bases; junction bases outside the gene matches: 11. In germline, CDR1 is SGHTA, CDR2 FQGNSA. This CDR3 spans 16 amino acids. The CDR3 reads CASSRALAGVVETQYF. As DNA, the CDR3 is TGTGCCAGCAGCCGGGCCCTAGCGGGAGTTGTGGAGACCCAGTACTTC.

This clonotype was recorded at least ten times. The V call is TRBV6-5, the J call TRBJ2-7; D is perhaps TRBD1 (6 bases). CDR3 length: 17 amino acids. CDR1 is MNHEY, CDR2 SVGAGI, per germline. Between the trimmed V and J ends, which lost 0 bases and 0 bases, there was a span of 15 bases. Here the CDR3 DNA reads TGTGCCAGCAGTTACTCGACCAGGGGTTCTAGCTCCTACGAGCAGTACTTC. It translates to CASSYSTRGSSSYEQYF.

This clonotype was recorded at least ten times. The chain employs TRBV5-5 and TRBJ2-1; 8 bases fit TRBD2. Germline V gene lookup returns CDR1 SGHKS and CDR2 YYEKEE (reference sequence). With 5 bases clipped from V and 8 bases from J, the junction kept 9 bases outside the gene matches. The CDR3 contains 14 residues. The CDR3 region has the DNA TGTGCCAGCAGGACGGGAGGGCCTCTCTATGAGCAGTTCTTC. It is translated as CASRTGGPLYEQFF. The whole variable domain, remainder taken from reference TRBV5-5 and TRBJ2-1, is DAGVTQSPTHLIKTRGQQVTLRCSPISGHKSVSWYQQVLGQGPQFIFQYYEKEERGRGNFPDRFSARQFPNYSSELNVNALLLGDSALYLCASRTGGPLYEQFFGPGTRLTVL.

CDR3 residues: CSARVEGPSLTF. The CDR3 DNA is TGCAGTGCTAGAGTGGAGGGGCCCAGCCTGACTTTC. This chain joins TRBV20-1 and TRBJ2-6; the D gene is possibly TRBD2 (6 bases). Germline lookup yields CDR1 DFQATT and CDR2 SNEGSKA (reference sequence). CDR3 length: 12 amino acids. V was cut by 1 base and J by 15 bases, with 13 bases left in between.

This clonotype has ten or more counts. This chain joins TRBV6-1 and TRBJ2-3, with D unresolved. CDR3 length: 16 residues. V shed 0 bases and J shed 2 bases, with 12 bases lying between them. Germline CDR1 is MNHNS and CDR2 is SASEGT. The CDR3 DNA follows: TGTGCCAGCAGTGAAGCGGACGGAAAGTCCACAGATACGCAGTATTTT. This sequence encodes CASSEADGKSTDTQYF.

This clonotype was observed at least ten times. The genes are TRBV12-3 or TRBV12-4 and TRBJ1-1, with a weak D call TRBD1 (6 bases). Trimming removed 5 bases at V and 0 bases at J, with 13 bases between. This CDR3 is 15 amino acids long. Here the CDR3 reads CASSKGGAMNTEAFF. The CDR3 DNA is TGTGCCAGCAGTAAAGGGGGGGCGATGAACACTGAAGCTTTCTTT.

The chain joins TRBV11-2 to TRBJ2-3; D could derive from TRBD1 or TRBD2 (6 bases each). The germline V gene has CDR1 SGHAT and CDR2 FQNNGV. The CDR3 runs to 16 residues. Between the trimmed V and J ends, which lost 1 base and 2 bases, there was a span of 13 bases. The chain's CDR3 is CASSLVVGGLTDTQYF. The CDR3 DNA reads TGTGCCAGCAGCTTAGTAGTGGGGGGCCTCACAGATACGCAGTATTTT.

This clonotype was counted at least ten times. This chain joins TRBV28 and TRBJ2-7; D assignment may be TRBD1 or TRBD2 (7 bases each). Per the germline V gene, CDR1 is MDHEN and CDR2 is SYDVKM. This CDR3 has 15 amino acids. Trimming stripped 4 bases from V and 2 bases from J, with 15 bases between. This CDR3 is CASSWGGTVTYEQYF. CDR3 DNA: TGTGCCAGCAGTTGGGGAGGGACAGTGACCTACGAGCAGTACTTC.

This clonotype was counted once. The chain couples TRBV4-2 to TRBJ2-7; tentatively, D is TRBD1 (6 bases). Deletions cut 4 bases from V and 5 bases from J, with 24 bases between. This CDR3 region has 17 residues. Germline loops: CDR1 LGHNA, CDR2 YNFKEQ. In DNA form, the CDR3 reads TGTGCCAGCAGCCCTCCCCTCAGACAGGCCAAGACGGACGAGCAGTACTTC. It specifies CASSPPLRQAKTDEQYF.